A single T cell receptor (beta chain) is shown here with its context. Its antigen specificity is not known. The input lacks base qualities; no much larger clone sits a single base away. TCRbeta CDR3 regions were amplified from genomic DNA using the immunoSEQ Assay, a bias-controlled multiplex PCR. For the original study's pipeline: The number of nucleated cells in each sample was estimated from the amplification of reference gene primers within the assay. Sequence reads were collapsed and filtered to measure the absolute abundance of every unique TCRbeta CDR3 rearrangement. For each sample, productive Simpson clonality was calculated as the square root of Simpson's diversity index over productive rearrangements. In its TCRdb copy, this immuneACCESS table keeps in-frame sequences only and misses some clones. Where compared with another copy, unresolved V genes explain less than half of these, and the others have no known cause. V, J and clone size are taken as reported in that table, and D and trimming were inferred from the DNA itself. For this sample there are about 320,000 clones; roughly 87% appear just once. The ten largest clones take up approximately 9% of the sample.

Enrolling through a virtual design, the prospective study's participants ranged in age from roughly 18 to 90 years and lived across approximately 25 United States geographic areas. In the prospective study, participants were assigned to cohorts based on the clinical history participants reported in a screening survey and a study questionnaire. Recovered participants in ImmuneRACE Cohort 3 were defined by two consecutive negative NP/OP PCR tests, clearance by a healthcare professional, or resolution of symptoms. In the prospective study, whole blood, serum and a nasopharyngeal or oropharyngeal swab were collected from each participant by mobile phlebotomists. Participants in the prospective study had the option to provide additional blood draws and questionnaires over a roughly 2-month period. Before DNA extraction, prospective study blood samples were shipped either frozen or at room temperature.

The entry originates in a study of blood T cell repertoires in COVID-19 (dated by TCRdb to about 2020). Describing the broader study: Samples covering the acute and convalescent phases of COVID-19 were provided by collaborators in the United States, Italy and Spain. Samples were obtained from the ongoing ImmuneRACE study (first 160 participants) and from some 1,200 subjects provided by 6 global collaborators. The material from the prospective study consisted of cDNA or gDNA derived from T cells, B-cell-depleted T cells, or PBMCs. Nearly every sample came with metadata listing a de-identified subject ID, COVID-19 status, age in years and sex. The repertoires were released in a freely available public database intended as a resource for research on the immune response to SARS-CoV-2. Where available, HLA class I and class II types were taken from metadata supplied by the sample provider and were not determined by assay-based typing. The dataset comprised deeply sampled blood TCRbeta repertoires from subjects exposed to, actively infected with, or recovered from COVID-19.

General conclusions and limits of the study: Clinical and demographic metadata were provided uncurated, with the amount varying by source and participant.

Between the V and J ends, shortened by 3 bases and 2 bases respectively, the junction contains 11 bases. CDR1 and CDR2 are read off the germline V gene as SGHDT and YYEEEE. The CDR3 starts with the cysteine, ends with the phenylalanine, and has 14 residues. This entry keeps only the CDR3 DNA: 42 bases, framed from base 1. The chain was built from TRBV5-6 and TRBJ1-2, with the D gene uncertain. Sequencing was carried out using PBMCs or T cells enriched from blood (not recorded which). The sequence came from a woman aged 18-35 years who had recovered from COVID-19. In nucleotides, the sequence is TGTGCCAGCAGCTGGAGACCGAGCAACTATGGCTACACCTTC. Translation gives CASSWRPSNYGYTF.